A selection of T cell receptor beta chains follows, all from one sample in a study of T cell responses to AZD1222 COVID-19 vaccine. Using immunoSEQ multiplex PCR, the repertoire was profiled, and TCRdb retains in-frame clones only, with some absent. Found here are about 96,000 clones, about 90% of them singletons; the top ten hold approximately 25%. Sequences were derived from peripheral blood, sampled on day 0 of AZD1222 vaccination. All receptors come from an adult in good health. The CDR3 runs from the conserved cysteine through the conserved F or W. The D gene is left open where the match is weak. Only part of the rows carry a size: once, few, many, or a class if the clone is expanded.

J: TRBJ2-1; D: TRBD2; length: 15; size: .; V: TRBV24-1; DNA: TGTGCCACCAGTAGCGGGAGAGGGGCCTACAATGAGCAGTTCTTC; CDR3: CATSSGRGAYNEQFF
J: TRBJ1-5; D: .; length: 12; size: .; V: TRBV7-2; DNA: TGTGCCAGCAGCTCCCTGGGGCAGCCCCAGCATTTT; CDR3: CASSSLGQPQHF
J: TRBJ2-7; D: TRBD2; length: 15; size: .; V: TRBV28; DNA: TGTGCCAGCAGTCCCCGCAGCGGGAGGGCCTACGAGCAGTACTTC; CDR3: CASSPRSGRAYEQYF
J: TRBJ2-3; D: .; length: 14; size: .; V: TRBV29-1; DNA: TGCAGCACTGCTGGAGCGGGTAACACAGATACGCAGTATTTT; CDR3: CSTAGAGNTDTQYF
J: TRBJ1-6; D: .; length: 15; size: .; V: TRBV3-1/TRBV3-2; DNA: TGTGCCAGCAGCCACTCCGGGGCAAATAATTCACCCCTCCACTTT; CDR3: CASSHSGANNSPLHF
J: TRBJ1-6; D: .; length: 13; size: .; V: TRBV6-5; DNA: TGTGCCAGCACCCATCGGCCTGATTCACCCCTCCACTTT; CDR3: CASTHRPDSPLHF
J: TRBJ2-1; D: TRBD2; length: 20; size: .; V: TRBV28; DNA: TGTGCCACCCTCGTGACAAACCCGACTAGCGGGACGCACTCCTACAATGAGCAGTTCTTC; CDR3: CATLVTNPTSGTHSYNEQFF
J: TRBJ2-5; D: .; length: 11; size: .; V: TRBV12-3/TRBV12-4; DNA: TGTGCCAGCACCAACCAAGAGACCCAGTACTTC; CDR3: CASTNQETQYF
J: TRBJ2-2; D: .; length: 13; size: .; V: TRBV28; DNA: TGTGCCAGCAGTTTACTGACATCTGGGGAGCTGTTTTTT; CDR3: CASSLLTSGELFF
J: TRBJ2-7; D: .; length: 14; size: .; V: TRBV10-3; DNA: TGTGCCATCAGTCCTTCGAGCGGAAACTACGAGCAGTACTTC; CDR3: CAISPSSGNYEQYF
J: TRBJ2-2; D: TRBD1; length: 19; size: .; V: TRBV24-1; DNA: TGTGCCACCAGTGATCTCCGGACAGGGGGCGGCCCGCGCACCGGGGAGCTGTTTTTT; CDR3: CATSDLRTGGGPRTGELFF
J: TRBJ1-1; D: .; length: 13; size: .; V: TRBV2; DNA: TGTGCCAGCAGTGGAGAGGGCTTCTATCAAGCTTTCTTT; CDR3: CASSGEGFYQAFF
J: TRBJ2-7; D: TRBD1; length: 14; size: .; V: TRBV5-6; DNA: TGTGCCAGCAGCTTTGGACAGGGACGCTACGAGCAGTACTTC; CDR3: CASSFGQGRYEQYF
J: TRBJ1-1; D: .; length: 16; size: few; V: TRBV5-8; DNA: TGTGCCAGCAGCCATAGGGGTCAGCCGGCGAACACTGAAGCTTTCTTT; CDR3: CASSHRGQPANTEAFF
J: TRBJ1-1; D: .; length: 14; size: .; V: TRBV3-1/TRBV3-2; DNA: TGTGCCAGCAGCCAAGATGTGGTAAACACTGAAGCTTTCTTT; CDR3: CASSQDVVNTEAFF
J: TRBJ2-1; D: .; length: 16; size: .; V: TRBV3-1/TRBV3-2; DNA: TGTGCCAGCAGCCAAGAAGGAGGGGGACCGAACAATGAGCAGTTCTTC; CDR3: CASSQEGGGPNNEQFF
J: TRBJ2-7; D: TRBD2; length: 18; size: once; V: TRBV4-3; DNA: TGCGCCAGCAGCCAAGATGGCGGACTAGCGGGAGTGGCCTACGAGCAGTACTTC; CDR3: CASSQDGGLAGVAYEQYF
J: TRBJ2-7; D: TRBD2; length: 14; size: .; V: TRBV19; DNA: TGTGCCAGTAGTATTGGGCCGGGAGGTGCCGAGCAGTACTTC; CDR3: CASSIGPGGAEQYF
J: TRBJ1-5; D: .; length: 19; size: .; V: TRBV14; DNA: TGTGCCAGCAGCCAAGATCTTAGGGCAGGGTGGGGCCCAAATCAGCCCCAGCATTTT; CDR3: CASSQDLRAGWGPNQPQHF
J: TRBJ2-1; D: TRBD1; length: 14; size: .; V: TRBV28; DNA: TGTGCCACCAGACAGGGGGCTTCCTACAATGAGCAGTTCTTC; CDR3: CATRQGASYNEQFF
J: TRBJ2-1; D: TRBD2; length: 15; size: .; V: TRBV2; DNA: TGTGCCAGCAGCCCGACTAGCGGGAGTGGGAATGAGCAGTTCTTC; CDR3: CASSPTSGSGNEQFF
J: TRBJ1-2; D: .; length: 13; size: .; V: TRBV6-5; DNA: TGTGCCAGCAGTTTTGACGGAAACTATGGCTACACCTTC; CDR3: CASSFDGNYGYTF
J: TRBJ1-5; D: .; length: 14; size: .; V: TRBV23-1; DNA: TGCGCCAGCAGTCAGCCCTGGGGGTTTCAGCCCCAGCATTTT; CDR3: CASSQPWGFQPQHF
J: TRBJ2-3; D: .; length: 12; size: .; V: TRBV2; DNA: TGTGCCAGCAGGGAAGTTGGCGATACGCAGTATTTT; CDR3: CASREVGDTQYF
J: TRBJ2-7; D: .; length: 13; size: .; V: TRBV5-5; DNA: TGTGCCAGCAGCTTGGATACCCCAAACGAGCAGTACTTC; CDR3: CASSLDTPNEQYF
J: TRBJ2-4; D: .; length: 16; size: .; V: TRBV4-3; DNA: TGCGCCAGCAGCCATACGGGGCGGGAAGGAGGATACATTCAGTACTTC; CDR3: CASSHTGREGGYIQYF
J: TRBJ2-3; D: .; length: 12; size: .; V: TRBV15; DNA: TGTGCCACCAGCCAATTCGGGGATACGCAGTATTTT; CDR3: CATSQFGDTQYF
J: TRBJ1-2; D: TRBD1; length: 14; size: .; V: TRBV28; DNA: TGTGCCAGCAGTTCGGCAGGGGGATCGTATGGCTACACCTTC; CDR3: CASSSAGGSYGYTF
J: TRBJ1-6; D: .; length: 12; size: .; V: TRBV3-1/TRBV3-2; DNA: TGTGCCAGCAACCGGGCCAATTCACCCCTCCACTTT; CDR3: CASNRANSPLHF
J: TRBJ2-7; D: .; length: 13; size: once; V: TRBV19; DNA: TGTGCCAGTGCAGCAGTATCGGCGGGCGAGCAGTACTTC; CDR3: CASAAVSAGEQYF
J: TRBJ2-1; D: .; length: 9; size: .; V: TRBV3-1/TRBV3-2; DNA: TGTGCCAGCAGACCCCCAGGGTTCTTC; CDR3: CASRPPGFF
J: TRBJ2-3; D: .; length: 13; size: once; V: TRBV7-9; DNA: TGTGCCAGCAGCTCCCGACAGACAGATACGCAGTATTTT; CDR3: CASSSRQTDTQYF
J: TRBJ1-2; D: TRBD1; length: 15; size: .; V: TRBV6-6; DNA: TGTGCCAGCAGTTACTCTGCTGGACAGGGGCTTGGCTACACCTTC; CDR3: CASSYSAGQGLGYTF
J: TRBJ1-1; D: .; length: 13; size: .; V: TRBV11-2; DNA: TGTGCCAGCAGCTTAGACGCAAGAACTGAAGCTTTCTTT; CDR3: CASSLDARTEAFF
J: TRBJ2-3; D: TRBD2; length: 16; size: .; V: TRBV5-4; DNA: TGTGCCAGCAGCTTGGCCGGGGAGGGCCGCACAGATACGCAGTATTTT; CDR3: CASSLAGEGRTDTQYF
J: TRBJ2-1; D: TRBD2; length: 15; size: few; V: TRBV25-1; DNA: TGTGCCAGCAGTGAGGCGGGAGGGGCCAGGGATGAGCAGTTCTTC; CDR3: CASSEAGGARDEQFF